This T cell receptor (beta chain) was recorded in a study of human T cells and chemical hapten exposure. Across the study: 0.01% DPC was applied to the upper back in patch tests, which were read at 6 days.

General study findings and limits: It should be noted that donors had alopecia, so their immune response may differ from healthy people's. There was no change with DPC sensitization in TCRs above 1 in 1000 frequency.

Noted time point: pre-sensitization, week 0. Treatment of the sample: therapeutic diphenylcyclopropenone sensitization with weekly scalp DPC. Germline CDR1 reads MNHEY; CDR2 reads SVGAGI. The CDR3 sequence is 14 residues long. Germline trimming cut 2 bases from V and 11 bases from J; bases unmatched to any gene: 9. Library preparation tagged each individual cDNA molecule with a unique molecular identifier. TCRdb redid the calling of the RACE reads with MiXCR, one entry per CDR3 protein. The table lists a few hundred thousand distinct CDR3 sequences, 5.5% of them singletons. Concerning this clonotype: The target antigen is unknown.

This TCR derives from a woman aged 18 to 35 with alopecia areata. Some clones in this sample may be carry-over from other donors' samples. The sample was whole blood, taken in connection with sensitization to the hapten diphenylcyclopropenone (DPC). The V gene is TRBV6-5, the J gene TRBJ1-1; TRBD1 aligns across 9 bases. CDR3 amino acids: CASSYRQGGKGAFF. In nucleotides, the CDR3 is TGTGCCAGCAGTTACAGACAGGGGGGGAAAGGGGCTTTCTTT.